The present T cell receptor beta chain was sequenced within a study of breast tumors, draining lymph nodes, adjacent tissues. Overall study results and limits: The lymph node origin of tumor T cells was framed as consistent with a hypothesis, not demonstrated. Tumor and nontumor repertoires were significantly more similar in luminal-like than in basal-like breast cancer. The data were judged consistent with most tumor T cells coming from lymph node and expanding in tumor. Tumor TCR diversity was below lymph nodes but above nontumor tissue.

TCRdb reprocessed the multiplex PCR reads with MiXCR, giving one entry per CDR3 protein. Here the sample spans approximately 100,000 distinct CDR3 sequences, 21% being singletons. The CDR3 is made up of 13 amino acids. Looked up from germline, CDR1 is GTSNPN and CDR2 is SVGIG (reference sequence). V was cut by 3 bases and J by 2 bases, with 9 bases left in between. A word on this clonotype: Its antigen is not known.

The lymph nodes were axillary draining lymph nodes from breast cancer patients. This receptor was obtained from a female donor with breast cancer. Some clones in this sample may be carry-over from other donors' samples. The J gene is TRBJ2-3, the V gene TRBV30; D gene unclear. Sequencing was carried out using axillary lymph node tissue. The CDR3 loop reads CAWRGRPTDTQYF. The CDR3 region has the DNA TGTGCCTGGAGAGGGCGACCCACAGATACGCAGTATTTT.